Sequencing of this TCR beta chain was carried out in a study of beta chain features in type 1 diabetes. The study's findings and limits: Compared to healthy donors, patients appeared to have naive, central memory and Treg TCRB repertoires that were more alike. All four CD4+ subsets of Type 1 diabetes patients contained TCRB CDR3s that were moderately but significantly shorter.

The isolated RNA, all of it, was reverse transcribed, so expressed TCRB transcripts were what got sequenced. The data were produced by immunoSEQ multiplex PCR, yet TCRdb's version contains in-frame clones alone and is incomplete. The data show under 800,000 clones, with 15% to 19% seen just once and about 0.086% held by the top ten. In its sample, this clone was seen a few times. No antigen is known for it. V lost 2 bases and J lost 0, with 4 bases in between. The V gene's germline CDR1 is ENHRY and CDR2 SYGVKD. The CDR3 covers 14 residues. Per donor, one heparinised blood draw averaged roughly 110 mL.

This TCR was sampled from a man younger than 35 in good health. Sequenced material: naive CD4+ T cells from blood. V and J are TRBV10-3 and TRBJ2-2; D uncertain. This CDR3 is CAISEGTNTGELFF. The CDR3 region has the DNA TGTGCCATCAGTGAGGGAACGAACACCGGGGAGCTGTTTTTT.